These 16 T cell receptor beta chains originate from one sample sequenced in a study of T cells in women clearing cervical HPV infection. Clones were read by immunoSEQ multiplex PCR, and TCRdb kept only the in-frame ones, dropping some. Recorded here are under 40,000 clones; the top ten clones represent about 4.6%. The sample was blood buffy coat. These receptors came from a woman between 18 and 75 years old with a cervical HPV16 infection that either progressed to CIN3+ or cleared (not recorded which).

About this clone: The missing CDR3 end, 3 residues past where the read stops, is filled in from the germline J gene. V is TRBV10-3 and J is TRBJ1-1; D unclear. V dropped 8 bases and J dropped 1 base, with 11 bases sitting between them. The CDR3 runs to 13 residues. Germline V lookup: CDR1 ENHRY, CDR2 SYGVKD. CDR3 DNA, as far as it was read: TGTGCCATCCGTCGCGGAGAGAACACTGAA. As protein: CAIRRGENTE. The full CDR3 is CAIRRGENTEAFF.

About this clone: The CDR3 end falls 3 residues outside the read, so it is completed with the germline J gene. The chain is built from TRBV29-1 and TRBJ1-2; a possible D gene is TRBD1 (6 bases). V gave up 4 bases and J gave up 7 bases, with 13 bases separating them. Germline CDR1 and CDR2: SQVTM and ANQGSEA. The CDR3 length is 12 residues. CDR3 DNA (partial): TGCAGCGTTGTCGCAGGGGCTGCTGGC. Its translation: CSVVAGAAG. The CDR3, in full, reads CSVVAGAAGYTF.

Concerning this clone itself: The DNA ends 3 residues before the CDR3 does, and the rest of the CDR3 is filled in from the germline J gene. The V gene is TRBV18, the J gene TRBJ1-1; TRBD1 is a possible D gene (6 bases). From germline, CDR1 is KGHSH and CDR2 LQKENI. The CDR3 consists of 15 residues. With 6 bases removed from V and 0 bases from J, the gap between germline ends came to 14 bases. Here the CDR3 reads CASSLNRDLNTEAFF. The part of the CDR3 DNA that was read is TGTGCCAGCTCGCTGAACAGGGACCTGAACACTGAA.

This CDR3 reads CSAPLYAGMGYNEQFF. The CDR3 bases that were read are TGCAGTGCTCCCCTTTATGCGGGGATGGGTTACAATGAG. V usage is TRBV20-1 and J usage is TRBJ2-1; possibly TRBD2 for D (6 bases). The CDR3 goes on 3 residues after the read ends, and that part is filled in from the germline J gene. The V end lost 5 bases, the J end lost 4 bases, and 21 bases lay between the germline ends. Looked up from germline, CDR1 is DFQATT and CDR2 is SNEGSKA (reference sequence). CDR3 length equals 16 residues.

A word on this clone: The read terminates 3 residues ahead of where the CDR3 ends, so the germline J gene completes it. V is TRBV10-2 and J is TRBJ1-5; D possibly corresponds to TRBD1 (5 bases). The germline V gene encodes CDR1 WSHSY and CDR2 SAAADI. The length of the CDR3 is 15 residues. V lost 3 bases and J 0 bases, leaving 9 bases between the germline ends. The CDR3 protein is CASSDYTGSNQPQHF. The CDR3 DNA, read in part, is TGCGCCAGCAGTGACTATACAGGTAGCAATCAGCCC.

Comments on this clone: The CDR3 end falls 3 residues outside the read, so it is completed with the germline J gene. The same CDR3 also results from other DNA sequences found in this sample. The chain uses TRBV19 and TRBJ1-3, with a tentative D call TRBD1 (6 bases). Trimming shortened V by 9 bases and J by 7 bases, and 19 bases separated the two germline ends. Germline V gene data show CDR1 as LNHDA and CDR2 as SQIVND (reference sequence). The CDR3 contains 14 residues. The CDR3 loop reads CASRPGQAANTIYF. CDR3 DNA, as far as it was read: TGTGCCAGCCGCCCGGGACAAGCGGCCAACACC.

With regard to this clone: Coverage ceases 3 residues before the CDR3 finishes, and the germline J gene fills in the end. V gene TRBV2 combines with J gene TRBJ2-7; possibly TRBD1 for D (6 bases). The CDR3 runs to 14 residues. V was pared by 1 base and J by 6 bases, with 13 bases between. Germline V gene lookup returns CDR1 SNHLY and CDR2 FYNNEI. The sequenced CDR3 bases are TGTGCCAGCAGTGAAGATACAGGGTTGGGCGAG. Protein: CASSEDTGLGE. The whole CDR3 reads CASSEDTGLGEQYF.

As for this clone: Read sequence stops 3 residues before the CDR3 end, and the germline J gene provides the missing end. The chain has TRBV7-2 and TRBJ2-2; TRBD2 matches 7 bases. The trim removed 4 bases at V and 7 bases at J, leaving 6 bases unmatched. The CDR3 is 14 amino acids. Germline CDR1 SGHTA, CDR2 FQGNSA. Partial CDR3 DNA: TGTGCCAGCAGCTGGTGGCGGGACTACGGGGAG. Translation: CASSWWRDYGE. In full, the CDR3 reads CASSWWRDYGELFF.

On this clone: The read ends 3 residues before the CDR3 terminus; that terminus is restored from the germline J gene. V is TRBV30 and J is TRBJ1-1; TRBD1 aligns across 7 bases. Germline CDR1 is GTSNPN and CDR2 is SVGIG (reference sequence). V shed 5 bases, J shed 3 bases, and the junction held 12 bases outside the gene matches. The CDR3 has 15 residues. CDR3: CAWHTGDRTDTEAFF. Partial CDR3 DNA: TGTGCCTGGCATACAGGGGACAGAACCGACACTGAA.

A word on this clone: Sequencing ends 3 residues short of the CDR3 end; the germline J gene provides the rest. The chain couples TRBV30 to TRBJ2-3; D not resolved. The CDR3 is 14 residues long. In germline, CDR1 is GTSNPN, CDR2 SVGIG (reference sequence). CDR3 protein: CAWSVLNSNQPQYF. CDR3 bases read: TGTGCCTGGAGTGTACTCAATAGCAATCAGCCG.

With regard to this clone: With the read ending 3 residues before the CDR3 end, the germline J gene is used to fill in that end. The chain carries TRBV23-1 and TRBJ2-7; possibly TRBD1 or TRBD2 for D (5 bases each). TRBV23-1 is classed as an ORF, of uncertain function. The CDR3 runs to 12 residues. The ends were cut back, 10 bases at V and 0 bases at J, with 10 bases in the middle. The sequenced CDR3 bases are TGCGCCATAGGGGAGTCCTCCTACGAG. Translating it yields CAIGESSYE. The CDR3, in full, reads CAIGESSYEQYF.

Comment on this clone: The read terminates 3 residues before the CDR3 end, so the remaining end is supplied by the germline J gene. The rearrangement joins TRBV14 to TRBJ2-1, with 7 bases that match TRBD2. V trimming: 1 base; J trimming: 4 bases; junction bases outside the gene matches: 13. The CDR3 contains 18 residues. Germline V gene lookup returns CDR1 SGHDN and CDR2 FVKESK. CDR3 protein: CASSQAVGTKARYNEQFF. CDR3 DNA, as far as it was read: TGTGCCAGCAGCCAAGCTGTAGGGACTAAGGCCCGATACAATGAG. Based on the CDR3 plus reference TRBV14 and TRBJ2-1, the full variable domain is EAGVTQFPSHSVIEKGQTVTLRCDPISGHDNLYWYRRVMGKEIKFLLHFVKESKQDESGMPNNRFLAERTGGTYSTLKVQPAELEDSGVYFCASSQAVGTKARYNEQFFGPGTRLTVL.

About this clone itself: The read terminates 3 residues before the CDR3 end, so the remaining end is supplied by the germline J gene. The J gene is TRBJ2-2, the V gene TRBV5-4; 7 positions agree with TRBD1. The CDR3 contains 14 residues. J gave up 7 bases and V 0 bases, and 3 bases lay outside the gene matches. Germline lookup yields CDR1 SGHNT and CDR2 YYREEE (reference sequence). The CDR3 sequence: CASSLDQGVGELFF. The covered CDR3 bases are TGTGCCAGCAGCTTGGATCAGGGGGTCGGGGAG.

Notes on this clone: The read terminates 3 residues ahead of where the CDR3 ends, so the germline J gene completes it. The chain has TRBV12-3 or TRBV12-4 and TRBJ2-2, with a tentative D call TRBD2 (6 bases). The CDR3 contains 16 residues. Trimming cost V 3 bases and J 7 bases, with 18 bases left between them. CDR3 sequence: CASSLVRGVGGGELFF. The CDR3 DNA, read in part, is TGTGCCAGCAGTTTGGTGCGTGGAGTCGGGGGCGGGGAG.

About this clone itself: The read is 3 residues too short to cover the CDR3 end, so that end is filled in from the germline J gene. The same CDR3 is also encoded by other DNA sequences in this sample. This rearrangement joins TRBV6-4 to TRBJ2-1; 9 bases are shared with TRBD2. Germline CDR1 MRHNA, CDR2 SNTAGT. The CDR3 length is 15 residues. Germline trimming cut 4 bases from V and 4 bases from J; bases unmatched to any gene: 5. The DNA read from the CDR3 is TGTGCCAGCAGTGCGACTAGCGGTGGGTACAATGAG. It is translated as CASSATSGGYNE. The whole CDR3 sequence reads CASSATSGGYNEQFF.

Comment on this clone: Coverage ceases 3 residues before the CDR3 finishes, and the germline J gene fills in the end. The rearrangement uses TRBV12-3 or TRBV12-4 and TRBJ1-1; tentatively, D is TRBD1 (5 bases). There are 14 residues in the CDR3. V was cut by 6 bases and J by 5 bases, with 16 bases left in between. The CDR3 sequence is CASRSNMKGTEAFF. CDR3 DNA (partial): TGTGCCAGCAGGTCTAACATGAAGGGGACTGAA.